This T cell receptor beta chain emerged from a study of spatial heterogeneity in lung cancer. Findings of the study overall: Counts of expanded intratumoral alpha and beta TCRs tracked tumor mutation counts.

This clonotype was recorded at least ten times. Its antigen is as yet unknown. Germline V gene lookup returns CDR1 DFQATT and CDR2 SNEGSKA (reference sequence). This CDR3 is built from 11 residues. V gave up 1 base and J gave up 4 bases, with 4 bases separating them. TCRdb ran MiXCR on the 5' RACE reads and lists one entry per CDR3 protein. Of around 100,000 distinct CDR3 sequences listed, 3.5% to 5% are singletons. Time point in this sample: sample taken at primary tumor resection. This receptor was taken from a male donor with early-stage non-small cell lung cancer. The chain carries TRBV20-1 and TRBJ1-2, with unresolved D. Here the sequenced sample was lung tumor tissue, taken at surgery. Here the CDR3 DNA reads TGCAGTGCTAGAGCGTTCTATGGCTACACCTTC. This sequence encodes CSARAFYGYTF.